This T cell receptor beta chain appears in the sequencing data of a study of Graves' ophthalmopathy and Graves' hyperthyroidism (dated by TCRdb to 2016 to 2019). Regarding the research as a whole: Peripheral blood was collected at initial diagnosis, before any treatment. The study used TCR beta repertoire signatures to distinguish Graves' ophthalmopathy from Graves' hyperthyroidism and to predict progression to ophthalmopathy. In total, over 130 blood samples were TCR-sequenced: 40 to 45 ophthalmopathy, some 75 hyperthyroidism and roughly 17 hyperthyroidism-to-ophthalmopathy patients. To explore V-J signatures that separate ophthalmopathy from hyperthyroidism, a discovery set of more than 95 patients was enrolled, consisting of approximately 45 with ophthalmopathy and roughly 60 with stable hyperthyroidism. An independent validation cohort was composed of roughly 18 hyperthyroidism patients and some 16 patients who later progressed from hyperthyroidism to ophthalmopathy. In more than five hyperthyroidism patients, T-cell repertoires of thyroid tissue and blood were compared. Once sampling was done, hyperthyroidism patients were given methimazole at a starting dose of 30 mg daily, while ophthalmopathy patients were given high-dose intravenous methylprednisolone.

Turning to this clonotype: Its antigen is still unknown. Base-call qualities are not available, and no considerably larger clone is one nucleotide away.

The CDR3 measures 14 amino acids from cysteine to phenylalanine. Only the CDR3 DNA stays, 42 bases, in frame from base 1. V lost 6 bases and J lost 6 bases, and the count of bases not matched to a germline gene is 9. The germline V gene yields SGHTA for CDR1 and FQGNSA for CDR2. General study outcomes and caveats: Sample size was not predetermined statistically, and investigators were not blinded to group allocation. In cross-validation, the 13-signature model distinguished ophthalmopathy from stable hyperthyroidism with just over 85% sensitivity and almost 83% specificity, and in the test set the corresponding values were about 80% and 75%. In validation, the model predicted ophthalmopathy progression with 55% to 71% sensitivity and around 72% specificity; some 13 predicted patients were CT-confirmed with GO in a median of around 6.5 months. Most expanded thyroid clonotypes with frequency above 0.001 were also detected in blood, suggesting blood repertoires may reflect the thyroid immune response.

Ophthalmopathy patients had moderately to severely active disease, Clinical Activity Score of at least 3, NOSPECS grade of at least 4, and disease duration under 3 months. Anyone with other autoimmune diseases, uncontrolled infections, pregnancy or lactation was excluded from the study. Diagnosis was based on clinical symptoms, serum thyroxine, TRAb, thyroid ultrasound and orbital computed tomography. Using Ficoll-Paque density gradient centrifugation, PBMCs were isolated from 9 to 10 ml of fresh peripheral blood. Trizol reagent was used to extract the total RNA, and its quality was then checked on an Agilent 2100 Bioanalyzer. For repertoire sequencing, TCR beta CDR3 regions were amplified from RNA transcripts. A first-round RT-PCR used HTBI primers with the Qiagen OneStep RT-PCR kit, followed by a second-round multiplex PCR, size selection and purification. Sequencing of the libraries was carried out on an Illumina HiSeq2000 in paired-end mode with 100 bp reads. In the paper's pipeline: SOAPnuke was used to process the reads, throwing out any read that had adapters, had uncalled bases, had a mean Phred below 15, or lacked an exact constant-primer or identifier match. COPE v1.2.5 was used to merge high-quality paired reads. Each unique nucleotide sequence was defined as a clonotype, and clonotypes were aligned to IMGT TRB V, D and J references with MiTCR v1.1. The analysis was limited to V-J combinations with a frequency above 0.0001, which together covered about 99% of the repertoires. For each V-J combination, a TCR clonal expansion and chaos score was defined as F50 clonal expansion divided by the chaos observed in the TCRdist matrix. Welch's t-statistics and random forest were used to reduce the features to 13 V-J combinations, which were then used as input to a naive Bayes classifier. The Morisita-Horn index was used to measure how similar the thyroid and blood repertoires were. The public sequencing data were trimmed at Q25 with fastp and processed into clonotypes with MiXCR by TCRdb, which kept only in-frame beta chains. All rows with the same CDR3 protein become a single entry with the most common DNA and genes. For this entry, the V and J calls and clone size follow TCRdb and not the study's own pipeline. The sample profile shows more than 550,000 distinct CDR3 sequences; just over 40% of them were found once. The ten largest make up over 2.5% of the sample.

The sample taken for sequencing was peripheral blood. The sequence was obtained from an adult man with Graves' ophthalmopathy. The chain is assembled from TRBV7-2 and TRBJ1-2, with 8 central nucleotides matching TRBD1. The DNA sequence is TGTGCCAGCAGGGTAGCAGGGGGCGCCCATGGCTACACCTTC. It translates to CASRVAGGAHGYTF.